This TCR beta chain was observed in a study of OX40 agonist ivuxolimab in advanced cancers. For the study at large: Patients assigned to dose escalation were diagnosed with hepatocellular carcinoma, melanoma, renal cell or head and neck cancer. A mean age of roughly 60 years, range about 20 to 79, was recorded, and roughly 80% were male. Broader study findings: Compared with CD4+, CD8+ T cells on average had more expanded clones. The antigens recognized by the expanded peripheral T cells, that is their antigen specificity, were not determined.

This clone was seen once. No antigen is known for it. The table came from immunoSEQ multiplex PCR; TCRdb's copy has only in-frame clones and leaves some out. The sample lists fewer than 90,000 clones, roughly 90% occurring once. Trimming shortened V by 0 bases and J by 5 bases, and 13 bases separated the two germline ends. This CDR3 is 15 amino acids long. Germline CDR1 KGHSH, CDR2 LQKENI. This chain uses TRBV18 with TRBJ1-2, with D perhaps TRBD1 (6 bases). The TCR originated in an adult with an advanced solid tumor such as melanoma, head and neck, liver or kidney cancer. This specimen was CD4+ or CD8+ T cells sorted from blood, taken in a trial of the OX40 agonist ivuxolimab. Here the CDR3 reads CASSPPPGVGYGYTF. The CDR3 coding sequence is TGTGCCAGCTCACCACCGCCAGGGGTGGGGTATGGCTACACCTTC.